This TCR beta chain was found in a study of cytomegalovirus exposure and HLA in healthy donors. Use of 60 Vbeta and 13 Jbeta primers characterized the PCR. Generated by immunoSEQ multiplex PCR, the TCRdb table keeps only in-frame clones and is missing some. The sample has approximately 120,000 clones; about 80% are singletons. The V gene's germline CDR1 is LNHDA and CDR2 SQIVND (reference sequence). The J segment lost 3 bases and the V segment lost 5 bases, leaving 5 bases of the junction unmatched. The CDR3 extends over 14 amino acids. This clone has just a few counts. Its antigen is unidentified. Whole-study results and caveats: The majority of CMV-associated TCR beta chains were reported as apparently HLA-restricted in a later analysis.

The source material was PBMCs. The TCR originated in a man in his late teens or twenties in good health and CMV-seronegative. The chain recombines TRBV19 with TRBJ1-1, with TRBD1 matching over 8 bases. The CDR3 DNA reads TGTGCCAGTAGTGGACAGGGCTGGGACACTGAAGCTTTCTTT. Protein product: CASSGQGWDTEAFF.